Listed below are T cell receptor beta chains from one sample, sequenced in a study of shared clonotypes between healthy human individuals. The repertoire was sequenced with immunoSEQ multiplex PCR; TCRdb's copy has only in-frame clones and lacks some. The sample consists of 2 million to 2.5 million clones, nearly 97% of them appearing once. Sample: naive CD4+ T cells sorted from blood. Every receptor here comes from a man between 18 and 35 years old in good health. The CDR3 runs from the conserved cysteine through the conserved F or W. A D gene is named only where the DNA matches it firmly.

CDR3: CASSQGVQRSYNSPLHF; D: NA; length: 17; J: TRBJ1-6; V: TRBV4-1
CDR3: CATSRDSGFGELFF; D: TRBD2; length: 14; J: TRBJ2-2; V: TRBV15
CDR3: CAVSGTSGGLETQYF; D: TRBD2; length: 15; J: TRBJ2-5; V: TRBV10-3
CDR3: CASSFSGGAQFF; D: TRBD2; length: 12; J: TRBJ2-1; V: TRBV7-9
CDR3: CASSLALGTQYF; D: NA; length: 12; J: TRBJ2-3; V: TRBV11-2
CDR3: CASSLEGDSPLHF; D: NA; length: 13; J: TRBJ1-6; V: TRBV7-9
CDR3: CASSDIMNTEAFF; D: NA; length: 13; J: TRBJ1-1; V: TRBV6-6
CDR3: CASSPLLDYGYTF; D: NA; length: 13; J: TRBJ1-2; V: TRBV18
CDR3: CASSQGTAGSGNTIYF; D: NA; length: 16; J: TRBJ1-3; V: TRBV4-3
CDR3: CASSPPYSQGASPYEQYF; D: TRBD1; length: 18; J: TRBJ2-7; V: TRBV18
CDR3: CASSPKYGTGGDEQYF; D: TRBD1; length: 16; J: TRBJ2-7; V: TRBV18
CDR3: CASSLDGGGTDTQYF; D: TRBD2; length: 15; J: TRBJ2-3; V: TRBV7-9
CDR3: CASRPATGIRETQYF; D: NA; length: 15; J: TRBJ2-5; V: TRBV11-2
CDR3: CASSEAYGSGGQYF; D: TRBD2; length: 14; J: TRBJ2-7; V: TRBV6-1
CDR3: CASSPGGVYYGYTF; D: NA; length: 14; J: TRBJ1-2; V: TRBV4-1
CDR3: CASSEPASGNTIYF; D: NA; length: 14; J: TRBJ1-3; V: TRBV25-1
CDR3: CASSLGQTIEKLFF; D: TRBD1; length: 14; J: TRBJ1-4; V: TRBV7-9
CDR3: CAISDGPPSYEQYF; D: NA; length: 14; J: TRBJ2-7; V: TRBV10-3
CDR3: CASSFDGSYEQYF; D: NA; length: 13; J: TRBJ2-7; V: TRBV5-1
CDR3: CSAVGYQETQYF; D: NA; length: 12; J: TRBJ2-5; V: TRBV29-1
CDR3: CASSLPSGVEQFF; D: TRBD2; length: 13; J: TRBJ2-1; V: TRBV5-1
CDR3: CASSLGFGGSNYEQYF; D: TRBD2; length: 16; J: TRBJ2-7; V: TRBV7-9
CDR3: CASSFGGDYEQYF; D: NA; length: 13; J: TRBJ2-7; V: TRBV7-2
CDR3: CAWHVWGGTDTQYF; D: NA; length: 14; J: TRBJ2-3; V: TRBV30
CDR3: CASSLAGSPRETQYF; D: NA; length: 15; J: TRBJ2-5; V: TRBV13
CDR3: CASSPGPNSPLHF; D: NA; length: 13; J: TRBJ1-6; V: TRBV18
CDR3: CASSQGPTGYAGANVLTF; D: NA; length: 18; J: TRBJ2-6; V: TRBV4-3
CDR3: CASSESRGGQGASEQYF; D: TRBD1; length: 17; J: TRBJ2-7; V: TRBV10-1
CDR3: CASSLARLADGTDTQYF; D: TRBD2; length: 17; J: TRBJ2-3; V: TRBV7-8
CDR3: CASSFSPDLRATGELFF; D: NA; length: 17; J: TRBJ2-2; V: TRBV7-9
CDR3: CASSVGPRDTEAFF; D: NA; length: 14; J: TRBJ1-1; V: TRBV9
CDR3: CASSLGQLEETQYF; D: NA; length: 14; J: TRBJ2-5; V: TRBV5-4
CDR3: CAIREYSGREGRNEQFF; D: TRBD2; length: 17; J: TRBJ2-1; V: TRBV10-3
CDR3: CAWSVPPNQPQHF; D: NA; length: 13; J: TRBJ1-5; V: TRBV30
CDR3: CASSTQGKGETQYF; D: TRBD1; length: 14; J: TRBJ2-5; V: TRBV11-3
CDR3: CASSRTGGAENIQYF; D: TRBD1; length: 15; J: TRBJ2-4; V: TRBV5-6
CDR3: CASSGGRGQETQYF; D: NA; length: 14; J: TRBJ2-5; V: TRBV7-3